The clone carrying this TCR beta chain appeared once. What it recognizes is unknown. Clones were read by immunoSEQ multiplex PCR, and TCRdb kept only the in-frame ones, dropping some. The profile shows under 65,000 clones, 80% to 95% of them singletons. The data originate from a study of OX40 agonist ivuxolimab in advanced cancers. Study as a whole: Ivuxolimab, which patients received intravenously every 2 weeks, was dosed at 0.01 to 10 mg/kg. Past anti-PD-1, anti-PD-L1 or anti-CTLA-4 therapy was accepted, and roughly 38% had received some. Participants averaged 60 years of age (range roughly 23 to 80) and were roughly 83% male.

The CDR3 length is 13 residues. V shed 3 bases and J shed 2 bases, with 7 bases lying between them. Germline lookup yields CDR1 MDHEN and CDR2 SYDVKM. The study, taken as a whole, reports: Both CD4+ and CD8+ T cell populations in blood had undergone clonal expansion by week 6 at 0.1 to 3.0 mg/kg.

This sequence joins TRBV28 and TRBJ1-1; D is unclear. This material consisted of CD4+ or CD8+ T cells sorted from blood, taken in a trial of the OX40 agonist ivuxolimab. This TCR came from an adult with an advanced solid tumor such as melanoma, head and neck, liver or kidney cancer. This CDR3 reads CASSFPQNTEAFF. In DNA, the CDR3 is TGTGCCAGCAGTTTCCCGCAAAACACTGAAGCTTTCTTT. The entire variable domain, with the rest obtained from reference TRBV28 and TRBJ1-1, is as follows: DVKVTQSSRYLVKRTGEKVFLECVQDMDHENMFWYRQDPGLGLRLIYFSYDVKMKEKGDIPEGYSVSREKKERFSLILESASTNQTSMYLCASSFPQNTEAFFGQGTRLTVV.